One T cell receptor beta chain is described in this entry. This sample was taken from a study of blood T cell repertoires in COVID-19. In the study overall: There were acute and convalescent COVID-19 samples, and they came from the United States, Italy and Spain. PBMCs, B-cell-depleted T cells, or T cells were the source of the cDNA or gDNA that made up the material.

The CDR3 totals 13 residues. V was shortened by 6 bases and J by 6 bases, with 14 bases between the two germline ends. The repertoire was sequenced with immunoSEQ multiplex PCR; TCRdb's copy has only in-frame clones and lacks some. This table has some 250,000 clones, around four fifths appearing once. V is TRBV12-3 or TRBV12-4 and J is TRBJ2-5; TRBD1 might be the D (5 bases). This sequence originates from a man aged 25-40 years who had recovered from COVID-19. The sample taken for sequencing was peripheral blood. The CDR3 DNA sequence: TGTGCCAGCAGAGACAGCACCCGACAGACCCAGTACTTC. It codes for CASRDSTRQTQYF.